These 10 T cell receptor beta chains originate from one sample sequenced in a study of T-cell memory formation after mild COVID-19. In TCRdb, the 5' RACE reads were re-called with MiXCR into one record per CDR3 protein. The profile shows about 310,000 distinct CDR3 sequences, approximately 20% of them singletons. The sequencing sample was made of PBMCs or a T cell subset sorted from them (not recorded which). Source of these receptors: a man between 18 and 29 years old who had mild COVID-19 (a few samples of this study predate the infection). Cell type and time point are not known.

The chain combines TRBV6-5 with TRBJ2-4; possibly TRBD2 for D (7 bases). CDR1 MNHEY and CDR2 SVGAGI come from the germline V gene. Trimming took off 6 bases at V and 6 bases at J, with 18 bases between the two ends. The length of the CDR3 is 15 residues. In nucleotides, the CDR3 is TGTGCCAGCAGACCCACCCCGGGGGGCGGAAACATTCAGTACTTC. The encoded protein is CASRPTPGGGNIQYF.

This clonotype was found many times. The gene calls are TRBV5-1 and TRBJ1-4; D is ambiguous. Germline loops: CDR1 SGHRS, CDR2 YFSETQ. Trimming shortened V by 1 base and J by 3 bases, and 10 bases separated the two germline ends. The CDR3 covers 15 residues. The DNA of the CDR3 is TGCGCCAGCAGCTTGATGTCCCGGCCTAATGAAAAACTGTTTTTT. It yields the protein CASSLMSRPNEKLFF.

This clonotype was observed a few times. The chain carries TRBV29-1 and TRBJ2-7; D unresolved. Per germline, CDR1 SQVTM and CDR2 ANQGSEA. This CDR3 region has 13 residues. Trimming shortened V by 7 bases and J by 0 bases, and 13 bases separated the two germline ends. The CDR3 protein is CSARSHSSYEQYV. Written as DNA, the CDR3 is TGCAGCGCCCGGTCGCATTCCTCCTACGAGCAGTACGTC.

A few counts support this clonotype. The chain carries TRBV7-9 and TRBJ1-4; a possible D gene is TRBD1 (5 bases). Between the trimmed V and J ends, which lost 3 bases and 4 bases, there was a span of 18 bases. The CDR3 consists of 17 residues. Germline values: CDR1 SEHNR, CDR2 FQNEAQ (reference sequence). The CDR3, as DNA: TGTGCCAGCAGCTTCGCCCCGAGCGGGGCTGGTAATGAAAAACTGTTTTTT. The encoded protein is CASSFAPSGAGNEKLFF.

This clonotype was counted only a few times. The chain has TRBV21-1 and TRBJ1-2. TRBV21-1 is annotated as a pseudogene. This CDR3 contains 18 residues. The CDR3 DNA follows: TGTGCCAGCAGCAAAGTAGGGCCCTCAAGAAGTACTAACTATGGCTACACCTTC. Its translation: CASSKVGPSRSTNYGYTF.

The table lists this clonotype with a few counts. The rearrangement uses TRBV6-6 and TRBJ2-7, with 7 bases lining up with TRBD1. The CDR3 sequence is 14 residues long. Trimming removed 6 bases from V and 2 bases from J; junction bases left unmatched: 7. The germline V gene encodes CDR1 MNHNY and CDR2 SVGAGI (reference sequence). This CDR3 reads CASRQTGTAYEQYV. The CDR3, as DNA: TGTGCCAGCAGACAAACCGGGACAGCCTACGAGCAGTACGTC.

This chain uses TRBV5-1 with TRBJ2-3; no firm D call. CDR1 is SGHRS and CDR2 is YFSETQ in the germline V gene. The ends were cut back, 0 bases at V and 2 bases at J, with 7 bases in the middle. This CDR3 region has 14 residues. The CDR3 nucleotides are TGCGCCAGCAGCTTGGAACCGAACACAGATACGCAGTATTTT. Its translation: CASSLEPNTDTQYF.

This chain connects TRBV4-3 to TRBJ2-2, with D maybe TRBD2 (5 bases). V was shortened by 0 bases and J by 6 bases, with 14 bases between the two germline ends. Germline V gene lookup returns CDR1 LGHNA and CDR2 YSLEER. The CDR3 runs 16 residues. The CDR3 loop reads CASSQEQVGVAGELFF. Written as DNA, the CDR3 is TGCGCCAGCAGCCAAGAACAAGTCGGGGTGGCCGGGGAGCTGTTTTTT.

This clonotype occurred a few times. The chain is built from TRBV21-1 and TRBJ2-4; the D call of TRBD1 is as the table states it, not checked on the DNA. TRBV21-1 is termed a pseudogene. The CDR3 loop spans 18 amino acids. CDR3 region: CASSKEAGGGEGKNIQYF. The CDR3 nucleotides read TGTGCCAGCAGCAAAGAGGCTGGAGGGGGCGAAGGCAAAAACATTCAGTACTTC.

The rearrangement links TRBV12-3 or TRBV12-4 to TRBJ1-5; D uncertain. Trimming stripped 5 bases from V and 5 bases from J, with 19 bases between. This CDR3 is built from 16 residues. The CDR3 region has the DNA TGTGCCAGCAGTGACCCTTCTCGACCGGATCATCAGCCCCAGCATTTT. Translating it yields CASSDPSRPDHQPQHF.